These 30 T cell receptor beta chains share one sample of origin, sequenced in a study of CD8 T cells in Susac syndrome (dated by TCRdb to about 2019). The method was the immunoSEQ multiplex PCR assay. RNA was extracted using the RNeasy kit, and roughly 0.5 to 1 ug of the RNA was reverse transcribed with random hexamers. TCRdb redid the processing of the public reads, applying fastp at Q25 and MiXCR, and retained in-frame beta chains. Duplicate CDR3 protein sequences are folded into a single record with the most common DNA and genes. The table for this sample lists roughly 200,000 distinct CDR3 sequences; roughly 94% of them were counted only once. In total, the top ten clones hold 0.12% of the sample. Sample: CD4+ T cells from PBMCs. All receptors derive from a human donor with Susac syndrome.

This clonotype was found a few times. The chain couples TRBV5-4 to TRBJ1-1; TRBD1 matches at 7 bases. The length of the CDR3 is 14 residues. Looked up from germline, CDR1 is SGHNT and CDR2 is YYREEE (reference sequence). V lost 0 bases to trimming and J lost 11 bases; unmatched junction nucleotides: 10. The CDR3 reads CASSLGEQGGKAFF. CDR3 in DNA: TGTGCCAGCAGCTTGGGGGAGCAGGGGGGGAAGGCTTTCTTT.

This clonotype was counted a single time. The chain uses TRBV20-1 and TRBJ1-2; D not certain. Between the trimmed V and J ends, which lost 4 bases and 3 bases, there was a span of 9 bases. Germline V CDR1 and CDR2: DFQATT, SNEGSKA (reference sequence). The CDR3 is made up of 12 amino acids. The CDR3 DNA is TGCAGTGCTAAGACACACGACTATGGCTACACCTTC. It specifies CSAKTHDYGYTF.

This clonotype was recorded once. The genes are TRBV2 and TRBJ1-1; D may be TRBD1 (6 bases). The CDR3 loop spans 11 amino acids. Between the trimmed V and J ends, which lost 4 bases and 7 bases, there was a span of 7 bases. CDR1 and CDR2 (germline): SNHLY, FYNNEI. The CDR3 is CASSVGHEAFF. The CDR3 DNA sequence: TGTGCCAGCAGTGTGGGACATGAAGCTTTCTTT.

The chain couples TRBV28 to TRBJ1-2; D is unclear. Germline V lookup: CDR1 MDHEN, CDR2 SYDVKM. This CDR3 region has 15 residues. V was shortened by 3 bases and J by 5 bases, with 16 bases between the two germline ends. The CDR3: CASSLVVPARYGYTF. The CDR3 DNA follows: TGTGCCAGCAGTTTGGTTGTTCCTGCTAGGTATGGCTACACCTTC.

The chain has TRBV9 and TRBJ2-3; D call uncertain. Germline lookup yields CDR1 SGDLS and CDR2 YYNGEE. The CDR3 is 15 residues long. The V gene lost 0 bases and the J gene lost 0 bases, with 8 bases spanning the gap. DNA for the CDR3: TGTGCCAGCAGCGTAGCGGGTCGTAGCACAGATACGCAGTATTTT. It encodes CASSVAGRSTDTQYF.

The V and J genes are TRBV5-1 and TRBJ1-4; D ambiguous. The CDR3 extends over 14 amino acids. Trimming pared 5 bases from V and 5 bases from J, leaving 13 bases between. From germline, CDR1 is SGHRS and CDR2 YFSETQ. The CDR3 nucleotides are TGCGCCAGCAGAGATGGTCAGCCAAATGAAAAACTGTTTTTT. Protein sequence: CASRDGQPNEKLFF.

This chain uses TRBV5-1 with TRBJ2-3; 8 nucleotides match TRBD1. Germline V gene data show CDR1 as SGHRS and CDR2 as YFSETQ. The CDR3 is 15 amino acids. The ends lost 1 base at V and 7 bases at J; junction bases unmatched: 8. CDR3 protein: CASSLSGQGRNTQYF. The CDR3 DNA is TGCGCCAGCAGCTTGAGTGGACAGGGACGGAATACGCAGTATTTT. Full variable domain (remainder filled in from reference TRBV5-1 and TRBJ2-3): KAGVTQTPRYLIKTRGQQVTLSCSPISGHRSVSWYQQTPGQGLQFLFEYFSETQRNKGNFPGRFSGRQFSNSRSEMNVSTLELGDSALYLCASSLSGQGRNTQYFGPGTRLTVL.

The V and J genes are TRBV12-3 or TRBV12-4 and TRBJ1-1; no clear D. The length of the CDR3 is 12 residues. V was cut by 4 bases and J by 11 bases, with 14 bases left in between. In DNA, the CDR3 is TGTGCCAGCAGTTCGAATGATTGGAAGGCTTTCTTT. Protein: CASSSNDWKAFF.

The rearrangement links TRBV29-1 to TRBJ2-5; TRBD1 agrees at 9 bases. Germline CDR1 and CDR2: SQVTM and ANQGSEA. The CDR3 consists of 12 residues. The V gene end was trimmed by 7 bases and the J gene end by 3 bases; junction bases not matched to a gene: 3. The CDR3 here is CSARQGEETQYF. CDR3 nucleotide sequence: TGCAGCGCAAGACAGGGGGAAGAGACCCAGTACTTC.

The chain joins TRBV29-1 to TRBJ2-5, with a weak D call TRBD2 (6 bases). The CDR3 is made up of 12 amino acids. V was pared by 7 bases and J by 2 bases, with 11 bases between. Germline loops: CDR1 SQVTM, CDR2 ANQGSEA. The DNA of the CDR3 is TGCAGCGCCGGGAGTGTTCAAGAGACCCAGTACTTC. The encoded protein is CSAGSVQETQYF.

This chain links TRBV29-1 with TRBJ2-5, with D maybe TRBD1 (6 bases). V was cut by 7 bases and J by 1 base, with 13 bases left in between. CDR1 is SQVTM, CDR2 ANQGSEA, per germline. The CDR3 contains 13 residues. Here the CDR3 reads CSAQRDIQETQYF. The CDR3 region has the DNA TGCAGCGCCCAACGGGACATCCAAGAGACCCAGTACTTC.

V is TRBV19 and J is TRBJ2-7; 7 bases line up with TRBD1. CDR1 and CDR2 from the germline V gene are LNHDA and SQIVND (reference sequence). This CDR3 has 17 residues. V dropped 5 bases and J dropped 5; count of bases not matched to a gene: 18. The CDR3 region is CASSPWNGQVYMNEQYF. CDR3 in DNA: TGTGCCAGTAGTCCTTGGAACGGACAGGTTTACATGAACGAGCAGTACTTC.

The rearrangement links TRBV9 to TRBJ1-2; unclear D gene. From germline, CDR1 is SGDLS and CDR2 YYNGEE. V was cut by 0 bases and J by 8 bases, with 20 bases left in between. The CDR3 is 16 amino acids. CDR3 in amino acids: CASSVGQPEVPWGYTF. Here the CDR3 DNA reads TGTGCCAGCAGCGTAGGGCAACCAGAAGTTCCTTGGGGCTACACCTTC.

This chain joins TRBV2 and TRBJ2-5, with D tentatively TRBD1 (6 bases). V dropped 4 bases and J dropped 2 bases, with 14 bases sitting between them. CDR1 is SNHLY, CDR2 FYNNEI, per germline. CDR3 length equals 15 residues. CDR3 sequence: CASSGSTGLQETQYF. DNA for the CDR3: TGTGCCAGCAGTGGCTCAACAGGGTTGCAAGAGACCCAGTACTTC. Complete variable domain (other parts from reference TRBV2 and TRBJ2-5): EPEVTQTPSHQVTQMGQEVILRCVPISNHLYFYWYRQILGQKVEFLVSFYNNEISEKSEIFDDQFSVERPDGSNFTLKIRSTKLEDSAMYFCASSGSTGLQETQYFGPGTRLLVL.

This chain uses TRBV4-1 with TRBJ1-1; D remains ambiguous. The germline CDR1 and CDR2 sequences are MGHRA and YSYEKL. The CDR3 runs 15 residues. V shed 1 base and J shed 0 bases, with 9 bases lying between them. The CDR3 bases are TGCGCCAGCAGCCAAGGCCAGGTAATGAACACTGAAGCTTTCTTT. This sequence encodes CASSQGQVMNTEAFF.

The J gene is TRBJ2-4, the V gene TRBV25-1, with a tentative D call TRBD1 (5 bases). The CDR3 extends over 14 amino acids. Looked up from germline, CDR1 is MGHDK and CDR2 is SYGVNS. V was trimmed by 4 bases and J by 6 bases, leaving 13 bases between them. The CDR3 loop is CASSVGVDLNIQYF. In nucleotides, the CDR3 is TGTGCCAGCAGTGTAGGGGTCGATCTAAACATTCAGTACTTC.

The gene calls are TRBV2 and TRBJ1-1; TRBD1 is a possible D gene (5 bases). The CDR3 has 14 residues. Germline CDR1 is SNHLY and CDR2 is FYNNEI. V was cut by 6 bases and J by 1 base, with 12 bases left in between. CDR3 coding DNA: TGTGCCAGCAGCCTTCTAGGGGAGAACACTGAAGCTTTCTTT. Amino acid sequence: CASSLLGENTEAFF.

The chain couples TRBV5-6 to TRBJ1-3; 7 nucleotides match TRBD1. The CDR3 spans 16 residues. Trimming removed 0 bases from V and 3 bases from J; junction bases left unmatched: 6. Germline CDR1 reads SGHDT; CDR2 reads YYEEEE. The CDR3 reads CASSLGTGRRGNTIYF. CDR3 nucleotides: TGTGCCAGCAGCTTGGGGACAGGTCGGCGTGGAAACACCATATATTTT.

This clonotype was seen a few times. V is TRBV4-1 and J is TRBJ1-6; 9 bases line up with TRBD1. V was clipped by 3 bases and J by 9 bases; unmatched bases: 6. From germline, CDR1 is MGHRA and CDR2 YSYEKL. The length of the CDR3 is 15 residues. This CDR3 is CASSHPETGGSPLHF. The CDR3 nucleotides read TGCGCCAGCAGCCATCCGGAGACAGGGGGTTCACCCCTCCACTTT.

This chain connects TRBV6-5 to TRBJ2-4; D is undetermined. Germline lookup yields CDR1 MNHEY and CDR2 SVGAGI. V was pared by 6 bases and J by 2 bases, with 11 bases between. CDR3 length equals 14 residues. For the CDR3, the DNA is TGTGCCAGCAGACAAGACGGAACCAAAAACATTCAGTACTTC. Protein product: CASRQDGTKNIQYF.

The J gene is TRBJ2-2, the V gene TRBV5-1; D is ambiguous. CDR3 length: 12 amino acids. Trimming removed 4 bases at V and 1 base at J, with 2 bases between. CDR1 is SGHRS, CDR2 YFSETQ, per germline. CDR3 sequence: CASSGNTGELFF. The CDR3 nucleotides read TGCGCCAGCAGCGGGAACACCGGGGAGCTGTTTTTT.

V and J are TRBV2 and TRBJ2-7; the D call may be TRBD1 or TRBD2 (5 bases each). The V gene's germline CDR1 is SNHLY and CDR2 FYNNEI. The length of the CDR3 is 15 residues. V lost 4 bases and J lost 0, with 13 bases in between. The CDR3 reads CASSVGRDHSYEQYF. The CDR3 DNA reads TGTGCCAGCAGTGTGGGCAGGGACCACTCCTACGAGCAGTACTTC.

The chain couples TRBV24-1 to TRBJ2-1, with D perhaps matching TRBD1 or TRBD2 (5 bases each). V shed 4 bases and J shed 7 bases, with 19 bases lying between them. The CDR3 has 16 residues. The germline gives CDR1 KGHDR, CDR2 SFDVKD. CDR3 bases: TGTGCCACCAGTGACCTGGGGGTAGCCTGGCCTAATGAGCAGTTCTTC. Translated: CATSDLGVAWPNEQFF.

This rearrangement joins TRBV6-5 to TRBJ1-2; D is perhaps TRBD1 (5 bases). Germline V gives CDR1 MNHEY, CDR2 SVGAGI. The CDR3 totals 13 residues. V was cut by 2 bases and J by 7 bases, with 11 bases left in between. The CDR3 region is CASSYGREGGYTF. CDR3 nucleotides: TGTGCCAGCAGTTACGGCAGGGAGGGTGGCTACACCTTC.

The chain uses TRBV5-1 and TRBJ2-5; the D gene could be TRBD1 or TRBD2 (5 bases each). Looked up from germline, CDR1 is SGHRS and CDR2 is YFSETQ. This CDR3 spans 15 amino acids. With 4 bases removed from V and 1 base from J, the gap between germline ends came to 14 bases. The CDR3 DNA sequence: TGCGCCAGCAGCCCGGGACCGGGGCCCCAAGAGACCCAGTACTTC. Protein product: CASSPGPGPQETQYF.

CDR3 residues: CASSLRPGYSEAFF. In nucleotides, the CDR3 is TGTGCCAGCAGTTTACGGCCCGGATACTCTGAAGCTTTCTTT. This chain links TRBV12-3 or TRBV12-4 with TRBJ1-1; the D is unclear. Trimming removed 2 bases at V and 6 bases at J, with 13 bases between. The CDR3 is 14 amino acids.

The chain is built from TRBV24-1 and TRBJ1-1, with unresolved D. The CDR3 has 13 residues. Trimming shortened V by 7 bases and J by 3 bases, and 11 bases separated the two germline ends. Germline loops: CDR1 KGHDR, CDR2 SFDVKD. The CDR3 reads CATRERPDTEAFF. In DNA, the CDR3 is TGTGCCACCAGGGAGCGACCTGACACTGAAGCTTTCTTT.

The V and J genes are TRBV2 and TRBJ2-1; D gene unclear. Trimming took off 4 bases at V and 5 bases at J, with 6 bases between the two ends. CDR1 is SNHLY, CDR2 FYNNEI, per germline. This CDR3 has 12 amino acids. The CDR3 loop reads CASSGTDNEQFF. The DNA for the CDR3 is TGTGCCAGCAGTGGGACGGACAATGAGCAGTTCTTC.

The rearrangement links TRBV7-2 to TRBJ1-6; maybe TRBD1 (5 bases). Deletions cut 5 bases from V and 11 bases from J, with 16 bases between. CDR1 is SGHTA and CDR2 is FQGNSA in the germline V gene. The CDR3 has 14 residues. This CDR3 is CASSPSGAPTPLHF. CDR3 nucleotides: TGTGCCAGCAGCCCTAGTGGGGCACCTACACCCCTCCACTTT.

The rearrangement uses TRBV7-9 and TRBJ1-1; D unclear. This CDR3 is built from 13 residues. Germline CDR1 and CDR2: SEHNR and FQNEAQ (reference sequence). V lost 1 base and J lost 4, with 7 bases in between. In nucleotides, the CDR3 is TGTGCCAGCAGCTTAGTGTGGGGCACTGAAGCTTTCTTT. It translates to CASSLVWGTEAFF.